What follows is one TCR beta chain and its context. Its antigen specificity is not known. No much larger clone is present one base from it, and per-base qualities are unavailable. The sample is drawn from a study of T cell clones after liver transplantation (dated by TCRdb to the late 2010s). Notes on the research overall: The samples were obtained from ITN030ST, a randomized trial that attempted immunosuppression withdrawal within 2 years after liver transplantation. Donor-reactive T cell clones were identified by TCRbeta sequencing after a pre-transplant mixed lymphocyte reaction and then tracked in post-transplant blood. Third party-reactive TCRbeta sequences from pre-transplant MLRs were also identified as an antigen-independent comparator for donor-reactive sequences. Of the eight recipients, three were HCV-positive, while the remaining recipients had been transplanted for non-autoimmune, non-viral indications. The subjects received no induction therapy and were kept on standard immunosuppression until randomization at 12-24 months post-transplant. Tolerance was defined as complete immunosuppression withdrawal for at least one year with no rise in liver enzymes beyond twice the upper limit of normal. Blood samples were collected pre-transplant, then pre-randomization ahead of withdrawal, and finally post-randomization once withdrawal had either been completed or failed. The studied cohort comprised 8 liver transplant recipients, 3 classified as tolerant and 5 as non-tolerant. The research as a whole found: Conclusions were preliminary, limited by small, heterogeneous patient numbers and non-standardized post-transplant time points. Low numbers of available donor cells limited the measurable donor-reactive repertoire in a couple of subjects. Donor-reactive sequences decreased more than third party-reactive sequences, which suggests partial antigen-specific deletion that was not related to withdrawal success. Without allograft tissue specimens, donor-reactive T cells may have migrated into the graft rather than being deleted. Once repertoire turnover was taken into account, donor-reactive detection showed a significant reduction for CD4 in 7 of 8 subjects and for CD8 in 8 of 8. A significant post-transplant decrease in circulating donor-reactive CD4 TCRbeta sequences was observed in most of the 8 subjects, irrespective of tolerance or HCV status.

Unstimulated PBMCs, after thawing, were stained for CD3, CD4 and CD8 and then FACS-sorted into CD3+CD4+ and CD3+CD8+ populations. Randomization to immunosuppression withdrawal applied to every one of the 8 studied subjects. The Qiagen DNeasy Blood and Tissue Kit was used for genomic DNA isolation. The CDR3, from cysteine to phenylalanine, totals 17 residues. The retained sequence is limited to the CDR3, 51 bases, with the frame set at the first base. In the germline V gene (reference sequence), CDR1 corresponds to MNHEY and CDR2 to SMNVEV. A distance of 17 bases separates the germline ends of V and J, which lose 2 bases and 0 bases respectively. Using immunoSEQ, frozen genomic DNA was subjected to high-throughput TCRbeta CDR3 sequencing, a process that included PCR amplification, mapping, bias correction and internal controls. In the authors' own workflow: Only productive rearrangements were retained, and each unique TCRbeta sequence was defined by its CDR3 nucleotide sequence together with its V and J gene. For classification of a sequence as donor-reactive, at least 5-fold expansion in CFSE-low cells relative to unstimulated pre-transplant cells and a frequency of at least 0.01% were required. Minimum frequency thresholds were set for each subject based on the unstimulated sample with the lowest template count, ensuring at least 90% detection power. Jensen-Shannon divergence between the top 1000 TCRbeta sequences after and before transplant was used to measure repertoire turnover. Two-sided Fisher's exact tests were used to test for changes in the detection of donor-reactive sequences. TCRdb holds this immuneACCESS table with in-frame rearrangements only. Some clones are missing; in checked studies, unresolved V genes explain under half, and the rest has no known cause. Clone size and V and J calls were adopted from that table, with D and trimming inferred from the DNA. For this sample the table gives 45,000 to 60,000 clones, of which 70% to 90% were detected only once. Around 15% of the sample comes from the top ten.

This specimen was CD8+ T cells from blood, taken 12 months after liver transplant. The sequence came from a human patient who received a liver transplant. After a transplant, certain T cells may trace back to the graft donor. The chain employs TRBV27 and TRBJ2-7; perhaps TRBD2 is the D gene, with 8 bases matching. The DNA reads TGTGCCAGCAGTTTAAGGGGGCTAGCGGGTTCCTCCTACGAGCAGTACTTC. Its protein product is CASSLRGLAGSSYEQYF.